This T cell receptor beta chain came from a study of blood T cell repertoires in COVID-19. The ends were cut back, 6 bases at V and 4 bases at J, with 18 bases in the middle. CDR1 is SEHNR, CDR2 FQNEAQ, per germline (reference sequence). CDR3 length: 16 amino acids. Profiling relied on immunoSEQ multiplex PCR, and the TCRdb table lists in-frame clones only, not all of them. The data show fewer than 350,000 clones, more than 70% seen once. Material for sequencing was peripheral blood. This TCR was recovered from a woman aged 55-70 years with COVID-19, enrolled during active disease. V gene TRBV7-9 combines with J gene TRBJ1-4, with D tentatively TRBD1 (5 bases). CDR3 in DNA: TGTGCCAGCAGTCTGGGAGGGGCCGGGGATAATGAAAAACTGTTTTTT. This encodes CASSLGGAGDNEKLFF.